A selection of T cell receptor beta chains follows, all from one sample in a study of cytomegalovirus exposure and HLA in healthy donors. TCRdb keeps only in-frame clones here, not all; method: immunoSEQ multiplex PCR. Of around 120,000 clones detected, around 84% appear once; the ten largest clones hold under 2%. Sequenced: PBMCs. These receptors were taken from a man younger than 35 in good health and CMV-seronegative. Both conserved end residues are trimmed from each CDR3. Fields, in order: J gene, clone size, V gene, D gene, CDR3 protein. The D gene is left open where the match is weak. Some rows mark clone size as missing; the rest say once, few, many or name a class of expanded clone.

>TRBJ2-3|NA|TRBV7-8|TRBD2
ASRTSGGFGTDTQY
>TRBJ2-7|NA|TRBV5-6|NA
ASSLGITGSGDEQY
>TRBJ1-4|few|TRBV5-4|TRBD1
ASSSGQGGEKLF
>TRBJ2-7|NA|TRBV4-2|NA
ASSQETGLAVYEQY
>TRBJ1-1|NA|TRBV6-5|TRBD1
ASSYSWTGASEAF
>TRBJ2-4|NA|TRBV2|NA
ASSENSLAKNIQY
>TRBJ2-1|NA|TRBV27|TRBD1
ASSPRQGFGTNEQF
>TRBJ2-3|NA|TRBV5-6|TRBD1
ATGKGQVGDTQY
>TRBJ1-1|NA|TRBV5-4|TRBD1
ASSSWTGLNTEAF
>TRBJ1-4|NA|TRBV6-5|NA
ASSYRGEGEKLF
>TRBJ1-4|NA|TRBV7-6|NA
ASSYTQGTNEKLF
>TRBJ1-6|few|TRBV9|TRBD1
ASTKTGRNSPLH
>TRBJ1-5|NA|TRBV15|NA
ATSRQYQPQH
>TRBJ1-1|NA|TRBV7-2|NA
ASSSPWPNTEAF
>TRBJ1-4|NA|TRBV7-9|TRBD1
ASSIGPGQENEKLF
>TRBJ2-5|NA|TRBV6-6|NA
ASSYTRTRETQY
>TRBJ1-1|NA|TRBV6-5|NA
ASSYSGYSNTEAF
>TRBJ2-7|NA|TRBV6-5|NA
ASRRTASYEQY
>TRBJ2-7|NA|TRBV7-6|TRBD1
ASSTWDRNYEQY
>TRBJ2-3|NA|TRBV27|TRBD1
ASSLGQPSTDTQY
>TRBJ2-1|NA|TRBV9|TRBD2
ASSGGLAWYNEQF
>TRBJ1-1|few|TRBV4-2|TRBD1
ASSQEGQGNTEAF
>TRBJ2-1|NA|TRBV7-6|NA
ASSLNPGGNNEQF
>TRBJ1-2|NA|TRBV18|TRBD1
ASSPGTGRGYT
>TRBJ1-2|few|TRBV6-1|NA
ASPGQANYGYT